The sequence of this T cell receptor (beta chain) was determined in a study of siplizumab effects on memory and regulatory T cells. Study-wide results and caveats: Unstimulated subsets captured only a minor fraction of alloreactive clones. Unstimulated naive T cells seemed to show more diversity than memory cells did, and they also seemed to be among the major contributors to the alloresponse.

Where a few donor pairs were concerned, the unstimulated naive, memory, effector memory and TEMRA subsets underwent sequencing. This CDR3 is built from 17 residues. The germline V gene has CDR1 MGHRA and CDR2 YSYEKL. V was clipped by 3 bases and J by 0 bases; unmatched bases: 7. TCRdb's table, derived via immunoSEQ multiplex PCR, lists solely in-frame clones and lacks some. The sample lists tens of thousands of clones; approximately 87% were seen once. In the case of this clone: Its antigen is currently unknown.

The chain employs TRBV4-1 and TRBJ2-7, with 11 bases matching TRBD2. The sequence was obtained from a human donor in good health. The specimen sequenced was memory CD4+ T cells sorted from blood. The CDR3 protein is CASSQYTSGSYSYEQYF. The CDR3, as DNA: TGCGCCAGCAGCCAGTACACTAGCGGGAGTTACTCCTACGAGCAGTACTTC.